A single TCR beta chain is shown here with its context. The data were produced by immunoSEQ multiplex PCR, yet TCRdb's version contains in-frame clones alone and is incomplete. This sample has 85,000 to 120,000 clones, with 85% to 95% found just once. V shed 4 bases, J shed 3 bases, and the junction held 11 bases outside the gene matches. The CDR3 is 16 residues long. Germline assignment: CDR1 SGHRS and CDR2 YFSETQ. The data are from a study of T cell changes during pregnancy in multiple sclerosis. The receptor was derived from a female donor with multiple sclerosis, enrolled in a pregnancy study. The rearrangement links TRBV5-1 to TRBJ2-7; 9 nucleotides match TRBD2. This specimen was peripheral blood, taken after pregnancy. The CDR3 nucleotides read TGCGCCAGCAGCCCGAGAGCGGGAGGATCGAACTACGAGCAGTACTTC. Amino acids: CASSPRAGGSNYEQYF.